Shown below are 9 T cell receptor beta chains from a single sample sequenced in a study of blood T cell repertoires in COVID-19. The table came from immunoSEQ multiplex PCR; TCRdb's copy has only in-frame clones and leaves some out. The sample consists of around 190,000 clones, about four fifths of them appearing once. Sequencing was carried out using PBMCs or T cells enriched from blood (not recorded which). These receptors were taken from a woman in her 30s who had recovered from COVID-19.

This chain connects TRBV6-5 to TRBJ2-7; D perhaps matches TRBD1 (8 bases). Trimming took 2 bases from V and 2 from J, leaving 16 bases between them. This CDR3 region has 16 residues. Per the germline V gene, CDR1 is MNHEY and CDR2 is SVGAGI. The CDR3 nucleotides are TGTGCCAGCAGTTACGGACTAACAGGGGGGGCCTACGAGCAGTACTTC. This sequence encodes CASSYGLTGGAYEQYF.

This sequence joins TRBV19 and TRBJ1-1; tentatively, D is TRBD1 (6 bases). Germline-derived CDR1 and CDR2 are LNHDA and SQIVND (reference sequence). V was clipped by 7 bases and J by 1 base, with 10 bases between them. The CDR3 consists of 13 residues. This CDR3 reads CASNGQQNTEAFF. CDR3 in DNA: TGTGCCAGTAACGGACAGCAGAACACTGAAGCTTTCTTT.

This chain joins TRBV5-1 and TRBJ1-5; 7 nucleotides agree with TRBD1. Germline assignment: CDR1 SGHRS and CDR2 YFSETQ. The CDR3 sequence is 17 residues long. With 0 bases clipped from V and 2 bases from J, the junction kept 8 bases outside the gene matches. The CDR3 DNA sequence: TGCGCCAGCAGCTTGGAGGGGGAAGGGGGCGGCAATCAGCCCCAGCATTTT. Protein sequence: CASSLEGEGGGNQPQHF.

The V and J genes are TRBV29-1 and TRBJ2-1; possibly TRBD1 for D (6 bases). This CDR3 region has 14 residues. V lost 7 bases, J lost 0 bases, and 13 bases lay in between. CDR1 SQVTM and CDR2 ANQGSEA come from the germline V gene. CDR3 in amino acids: CSGRQALSYNEQFF. The CDR3 nucleotides read TGCAGCGGGAGACAGGCCCTCTCCTACAATGAGCAGTTCTTC.

CDR3 coding DNA: TGTGCCAGCAGCTTAGCACAGGACAGGTTTAACATTCAGTACTTC. This encodes CASSLAQDRFNIQYF. V and J are TRBV11-2 and TRBJ2-4, with TRBD1 identical over 7 bases. The CDR3 consists of 15 residues. The V gene's germline CDR1 is SGHAT and CDR2 FQNNGV. Losses at the gene ends were 1 base for V and 7 bases for J; bases not matched to a gene: 7. The variable domain in full, with the rest retrieved from reference TRBV11-2 and TRBJ2-4, is EAGVAQSPRYKIIEKRQSVAFWCNPISGHATLYWYQQILGQGPKLLIQFQNNGVVDDSQLPKDRFSAERLKGVDSTLKIQPAKLEDSAVYLCASSLAQDRFNIQYFGAGTRLSVL.

This clone showed up just a few times. This chain joins TRBV19 and TRBJ1-5; no firm D call. Germline V lookup: CDR1 LNHDA, CDR2 SQIVND (reference sequence). CDR3 size: 14 residues. With 11 bases removed from V and 4 bases from J, the gap between germline ends came to 18 bases. This CDR3 is CASLGRTGNQPQHF. Here the CDR3 DNA reads TGTGCCTCGCTCGGGAGAACGGGGAATCAGCCCCAGCATTTT.

V gene TRBV7-8 combines with J gene TRBJ2-5; D might be TRBD2 (6 bases). Germline V CDR1 and CDR2: SGHVS, FQNEAQ. The CDR3 has 15 amino acids. Trimming removed 7 bases at V and 2 bases at J, with 17 bases between. The CDR3 DNA reads as TGTGCCAGCACGTTCCGGGAGACCTTACAAGAGACCCAGTACTTC. As protein: CASTFRETLQETQYF. The full variable domain, in which reference TRBV7-8 and TRBJ2-5 provide the parts outside the CDR3, is GAGVSQSPRYKVAKRGQDVALRCDPISGHVSLFWYQQALGQGPEFLTYFQNEAQLDKSGLPSDRFFAERPEGSVSTLKIQRTQQEDSAVYLCASTFRETLQETQYFGPGTRLLVL.

The chain has TRBV7-6 and TRBJ2-5; D is undetermined. The CDR3 runs to 15 residues. Trimming removed 5 bases from V and 4 bases from J, with 17 bases in between. Germline-derived CDR1 and CDR2 are SGHVS and FNYEAQ. Written as DNA, the CDR3 is TGTGCCAGCAGCAGCAGGCCGCGCGCCCCAGAGACCCAGTACTTC. Amino acids: CASSSRPRAPETQYF.

In this sample, this clone turned up once. V usage is TRBV10-2 and J usage is TRBJ1-2; 7 bases align to TRBD1. Unmatched junction bases numbered 5, after V lost 0 bases and J lost 7 bases. The CDR3 covers 14 residues. Per germline, CDR1 WSHSY and CDR2 SAAADI. DNA for the CDR3: TGCGCCAGCAGTGAGTCAGGGGGCATTAGTGGCTACACCTTC. Translated: CASSESGGISGYTF.